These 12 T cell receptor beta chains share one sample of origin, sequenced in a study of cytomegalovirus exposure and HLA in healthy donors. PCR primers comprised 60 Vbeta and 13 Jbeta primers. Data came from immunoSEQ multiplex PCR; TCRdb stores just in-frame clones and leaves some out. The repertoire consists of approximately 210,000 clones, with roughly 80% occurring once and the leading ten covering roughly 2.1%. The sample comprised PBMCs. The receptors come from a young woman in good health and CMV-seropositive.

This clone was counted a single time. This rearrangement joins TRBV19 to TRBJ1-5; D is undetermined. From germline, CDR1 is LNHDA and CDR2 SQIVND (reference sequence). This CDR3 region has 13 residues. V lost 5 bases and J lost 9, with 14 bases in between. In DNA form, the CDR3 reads TGTGCCAGTAGTGAGGGCCGTTTGCGGCCCCAGCATTTT. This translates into CASSEGRLRPQHF. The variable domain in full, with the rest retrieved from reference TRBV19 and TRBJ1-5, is DGGITQSPKYLFRKEGQNVTLSCEQNLNHDAMYWYRQDPGQGLRLIYYSQIVNDFQKGDIAEGYSVSREKKESFPLTVTSAQKNPTAFYLCASSEGRLRPQHFGDGTRLSIL.

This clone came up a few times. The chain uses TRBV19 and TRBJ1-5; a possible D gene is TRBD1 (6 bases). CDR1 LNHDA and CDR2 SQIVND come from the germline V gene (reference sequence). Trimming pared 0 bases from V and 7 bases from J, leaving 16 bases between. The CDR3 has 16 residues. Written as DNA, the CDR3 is TGTGCCAGTAGTATAGATTCGACCCATGGGGGCCAGCCCCAGCATTTT. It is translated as CASSIDSTHGGQPQHF.

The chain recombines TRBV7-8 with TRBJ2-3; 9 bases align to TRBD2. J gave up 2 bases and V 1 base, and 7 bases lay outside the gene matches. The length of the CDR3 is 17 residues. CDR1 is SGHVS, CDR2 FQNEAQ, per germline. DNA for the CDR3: TGTGCCAGCAGCTTAGGCCTGACTAGCGGTTTCACAGATACGCAGTATTTT. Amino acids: CASSLGLTSGFTDTQYF.

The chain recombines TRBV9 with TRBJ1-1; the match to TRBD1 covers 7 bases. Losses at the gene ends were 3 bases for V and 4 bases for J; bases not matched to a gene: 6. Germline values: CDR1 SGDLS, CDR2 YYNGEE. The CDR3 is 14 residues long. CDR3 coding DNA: TGTGCCAGCAGCGGAGGGGGCGAGGGCACTGAAGCTTTCTTT. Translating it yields CASSGGGEGTEAFF. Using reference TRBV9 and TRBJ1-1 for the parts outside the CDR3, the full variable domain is DSGVTQTPKHLITATGQRVTLRCSPRSGDLSVYWYQQSLDQGLQFLIQYYNGEERAKGNILERFSAQQFPDLHSELNLSSLELGDSALYFCASSGGGEGTEAFFGQGTRLTVV.

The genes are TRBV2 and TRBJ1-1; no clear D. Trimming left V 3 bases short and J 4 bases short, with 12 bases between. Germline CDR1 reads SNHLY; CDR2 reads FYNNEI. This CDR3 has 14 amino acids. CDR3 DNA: TGTGCCAGCAGTGATCTGGGAGCCTTCACTGAAGCTTTCTTT. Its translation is CASSDLGAFTEAFF.

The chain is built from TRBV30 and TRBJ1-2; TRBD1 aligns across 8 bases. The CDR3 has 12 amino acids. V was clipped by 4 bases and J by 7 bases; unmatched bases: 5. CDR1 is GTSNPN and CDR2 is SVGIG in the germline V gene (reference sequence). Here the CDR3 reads CAWTSGGGGYTF. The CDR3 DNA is TGTGCCTGGACCTCAGGGGGCGGTGGCTACACCTTC.

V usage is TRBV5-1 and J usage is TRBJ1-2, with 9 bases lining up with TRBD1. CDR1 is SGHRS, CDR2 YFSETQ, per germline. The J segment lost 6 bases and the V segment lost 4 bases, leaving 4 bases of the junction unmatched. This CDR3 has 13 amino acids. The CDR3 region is CASSLGTGNGYTF. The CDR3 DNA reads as TGCGCCAGCAGCCTCGGGACAGGGAATGGCTACACCTTC.

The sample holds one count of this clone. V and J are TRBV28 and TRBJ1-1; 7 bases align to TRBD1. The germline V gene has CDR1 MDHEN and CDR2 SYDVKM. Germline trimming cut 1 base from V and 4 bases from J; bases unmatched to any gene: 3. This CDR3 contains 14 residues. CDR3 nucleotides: TGTGCCAGCAGTTTATCGCAGGGGGGCACTGAAGCTTTCTTT. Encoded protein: CASSLSQGGTEAFF.

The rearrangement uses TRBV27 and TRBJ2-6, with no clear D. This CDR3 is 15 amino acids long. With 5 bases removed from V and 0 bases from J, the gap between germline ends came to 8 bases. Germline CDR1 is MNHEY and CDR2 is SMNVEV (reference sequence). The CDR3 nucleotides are TGTGCCAGCAGTAGACTCGTCTCTGGGGCCAACGTCCTGACTTTC. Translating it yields CASSRLVSGANVLTF.

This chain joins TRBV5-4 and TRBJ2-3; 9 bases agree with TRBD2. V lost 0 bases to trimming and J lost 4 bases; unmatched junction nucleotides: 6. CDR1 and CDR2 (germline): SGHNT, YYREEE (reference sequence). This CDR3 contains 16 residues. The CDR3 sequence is CASSLGGGARADTQYF. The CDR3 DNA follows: TGTGCCAGCAGCTTGGGCGGGGGGGCCCGAGCAGATACGCAGTATTTT.

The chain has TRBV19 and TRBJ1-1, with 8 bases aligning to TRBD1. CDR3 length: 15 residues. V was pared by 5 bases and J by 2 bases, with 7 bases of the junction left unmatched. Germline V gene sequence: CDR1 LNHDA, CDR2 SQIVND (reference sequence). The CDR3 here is CASSLTGTGNTEAFF. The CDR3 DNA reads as TGTGCCAGTAGTCTGACCGGGACAGGAAACACTGAAGCTTTCTTT. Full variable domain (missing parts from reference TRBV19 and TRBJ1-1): DGGITQSPKYLFRKEGQNVTLSCEQNLNHDAMYWYRQDPGQGLRLIYYSQIVNDFQKGDIAEGYSVSREKKESFPLTVTSAQKNPTAFYLCASSLTGTGNTEAFFGQGTRLTVV.

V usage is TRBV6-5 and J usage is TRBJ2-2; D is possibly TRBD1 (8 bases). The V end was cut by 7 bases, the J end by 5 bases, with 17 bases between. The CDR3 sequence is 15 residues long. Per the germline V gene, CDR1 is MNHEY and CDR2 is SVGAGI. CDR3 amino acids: CASKQQGGATGELFF. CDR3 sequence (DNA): TGTGCCAGCAAACAACAGGGGGGGGCAACCGGGGAGCTGTTTTTT.